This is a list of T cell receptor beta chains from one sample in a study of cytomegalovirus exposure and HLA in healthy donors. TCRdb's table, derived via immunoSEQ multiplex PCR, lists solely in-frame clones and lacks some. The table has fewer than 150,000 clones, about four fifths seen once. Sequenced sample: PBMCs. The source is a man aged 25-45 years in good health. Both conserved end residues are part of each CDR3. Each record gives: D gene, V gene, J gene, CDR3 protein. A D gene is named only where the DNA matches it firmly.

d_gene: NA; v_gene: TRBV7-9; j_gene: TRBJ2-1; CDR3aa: CSSSPPLAYPGDEQFF
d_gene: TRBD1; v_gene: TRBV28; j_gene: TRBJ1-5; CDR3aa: CASRKTGSVQPQHF
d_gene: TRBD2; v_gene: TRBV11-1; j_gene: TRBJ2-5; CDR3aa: CASSILGLAGETQYF
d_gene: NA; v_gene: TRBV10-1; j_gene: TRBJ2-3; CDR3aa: CASSETTTDTQYF
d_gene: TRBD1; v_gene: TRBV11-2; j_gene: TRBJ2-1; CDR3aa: CASSSGTRDRANEQFF
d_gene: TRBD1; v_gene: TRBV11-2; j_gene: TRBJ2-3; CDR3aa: CASSLVSGTGGRGTQYF
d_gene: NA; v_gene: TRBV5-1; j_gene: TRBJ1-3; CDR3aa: CASGTQPGQNNLPSDGNTIYF
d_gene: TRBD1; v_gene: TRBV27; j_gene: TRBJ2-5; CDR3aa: CASSAQTGGVGETQYF
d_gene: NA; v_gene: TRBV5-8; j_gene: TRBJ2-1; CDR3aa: CASSLAGSSYNEQFF
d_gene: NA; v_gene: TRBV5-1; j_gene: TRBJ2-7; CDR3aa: CASSLQGYEQYF
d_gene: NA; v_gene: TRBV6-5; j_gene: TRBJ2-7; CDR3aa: CASVRGYEQYF
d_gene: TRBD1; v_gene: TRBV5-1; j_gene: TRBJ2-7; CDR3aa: CASSSGQGGNVGSEQYF
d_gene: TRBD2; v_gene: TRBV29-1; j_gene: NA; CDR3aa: CSVAGGFGVSGRAYEQYF
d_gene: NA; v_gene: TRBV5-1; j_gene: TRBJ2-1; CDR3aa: CASARSNEQFF
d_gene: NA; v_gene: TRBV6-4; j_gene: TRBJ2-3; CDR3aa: CASSVSEEGGTDTQYF
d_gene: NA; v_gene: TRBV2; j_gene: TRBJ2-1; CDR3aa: CASRRRAPQFF
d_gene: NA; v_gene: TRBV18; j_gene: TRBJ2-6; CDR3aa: CASSPPQGSPVVLTF
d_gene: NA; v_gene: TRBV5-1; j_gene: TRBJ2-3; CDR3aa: CASSPPVSTDTQYF
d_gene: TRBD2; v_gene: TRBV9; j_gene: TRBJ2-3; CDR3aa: CASSASGRYGDTQYF
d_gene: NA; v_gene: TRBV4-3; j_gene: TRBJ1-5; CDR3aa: CASSQEENQPQHF
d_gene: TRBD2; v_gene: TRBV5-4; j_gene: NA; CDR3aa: CASRMRPSGIYEQYF
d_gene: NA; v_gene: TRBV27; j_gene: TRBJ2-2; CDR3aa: CASSLIWGASTGELFF
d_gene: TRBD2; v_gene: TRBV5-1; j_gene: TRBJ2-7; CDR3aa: CASSLDPSGASYEQYF
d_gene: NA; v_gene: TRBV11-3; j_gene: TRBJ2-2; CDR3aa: CASSNGGHRNTGELFF
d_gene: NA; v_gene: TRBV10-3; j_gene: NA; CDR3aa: CAIGAVYEQYF
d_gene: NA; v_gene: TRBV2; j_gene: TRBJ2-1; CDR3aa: CASSPTGHNEQFF
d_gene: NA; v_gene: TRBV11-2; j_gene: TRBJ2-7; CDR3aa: CASTPSSYEQYF
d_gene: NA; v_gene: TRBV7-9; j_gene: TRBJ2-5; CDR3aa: CSSSPPGEETQYF
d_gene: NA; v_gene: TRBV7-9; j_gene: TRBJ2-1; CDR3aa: CASTFQNEQFF
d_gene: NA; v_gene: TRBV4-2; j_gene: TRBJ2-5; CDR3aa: CASSQDKLQETQYF
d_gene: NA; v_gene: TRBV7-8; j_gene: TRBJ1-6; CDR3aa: CASSSARNSPLHF
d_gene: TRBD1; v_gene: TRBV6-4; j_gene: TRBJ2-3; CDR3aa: CASSFGTGEGDTQYF
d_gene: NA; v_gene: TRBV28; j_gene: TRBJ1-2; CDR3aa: CASSPLTGANYGYTF
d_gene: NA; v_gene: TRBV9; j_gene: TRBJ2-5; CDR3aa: CASSAGDTAAETQYF
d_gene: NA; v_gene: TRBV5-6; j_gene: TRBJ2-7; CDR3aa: CASSVGGGGYEQYF
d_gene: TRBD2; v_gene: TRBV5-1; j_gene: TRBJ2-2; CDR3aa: CATHGLAGNTGELFF
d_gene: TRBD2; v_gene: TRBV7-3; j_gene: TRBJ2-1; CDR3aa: CASSSTASGYNNEQFF
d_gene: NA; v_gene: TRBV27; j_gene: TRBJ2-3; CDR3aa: CAIRGYTDTQYF
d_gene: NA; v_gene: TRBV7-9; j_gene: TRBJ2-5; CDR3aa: CASSTDRETQYF
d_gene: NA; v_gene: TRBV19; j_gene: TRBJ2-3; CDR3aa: CASSPRVTDTQYF
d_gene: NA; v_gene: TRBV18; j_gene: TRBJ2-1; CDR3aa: CASSLGQGQYNEQFF
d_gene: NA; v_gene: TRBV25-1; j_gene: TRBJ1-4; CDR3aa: CASSVARGNEKLFF
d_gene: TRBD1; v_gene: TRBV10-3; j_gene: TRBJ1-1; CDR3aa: CASRLRQGADLAFF
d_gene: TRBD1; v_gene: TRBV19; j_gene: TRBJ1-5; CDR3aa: CASSIGTGGNQPQHF
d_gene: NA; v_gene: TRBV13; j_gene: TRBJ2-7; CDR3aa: CASSFRNPEQYF
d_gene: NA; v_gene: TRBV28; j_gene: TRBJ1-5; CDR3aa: CASHPGNQPQHF